The clone carrying this TCR beta chain is deemed medium-sized (0.01 to 0.1%). Antigen: not known. Unique molecular identifiers were added to individual cDNA molecules. TCRdb redid the calling of the 5' RACE reads with MiXCR, one entry per CDR3 protein. Altogether over 30,000 distinct CDR3 sequences are present, more than 5% being singletons, with the ten largest covering approximately 6.9%. This specimen belongs to a study of early T cells in non-severe SARS-CoV-2 infection. Study background: Sequencing used unsorted whole-blood bulk RNA, so chains lack pairing.

V was cut by 3 bases and J by 6 bases, with 27 bases left in between. Per germline, CDR1 KGHSH and CDR2 LQKENI. The CDR3 consists of 19 residues. Study results and limitations: Matching against VDJdb likely underestimated virus-specific expansions, favoring anti-spike CD8.

This chain uses TRBV18 with TRBJ2-1; D unclear. The sequence derives from an adult who was a healthcare worker with PCR-confirmed SARS-CoV-2 infection or an uninfected control (not recorded which). Specimen: whole blood. DNA for the CDR3: TGTGCCAGCTCACCCCGAGTCAGTCCCTTAGGGCAGGCGGTCAATGAGCAGTTCTTC. Protein: CASSPRVSPLGQAVNEQFF.